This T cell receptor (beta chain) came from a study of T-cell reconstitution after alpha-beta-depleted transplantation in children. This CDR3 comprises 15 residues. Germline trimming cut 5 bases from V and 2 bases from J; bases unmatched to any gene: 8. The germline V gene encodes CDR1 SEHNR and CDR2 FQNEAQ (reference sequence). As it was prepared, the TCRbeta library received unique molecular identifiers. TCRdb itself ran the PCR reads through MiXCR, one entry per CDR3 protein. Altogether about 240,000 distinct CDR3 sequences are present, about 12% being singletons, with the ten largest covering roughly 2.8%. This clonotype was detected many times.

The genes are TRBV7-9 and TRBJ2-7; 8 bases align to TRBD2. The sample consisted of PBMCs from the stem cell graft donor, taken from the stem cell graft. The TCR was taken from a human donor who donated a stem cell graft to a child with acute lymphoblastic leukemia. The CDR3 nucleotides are TGTGCCAGCAGCGACGGGGGGGACGGGACCTACGAGCAGTACTTC. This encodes CASSDGGDGTYEQYF.